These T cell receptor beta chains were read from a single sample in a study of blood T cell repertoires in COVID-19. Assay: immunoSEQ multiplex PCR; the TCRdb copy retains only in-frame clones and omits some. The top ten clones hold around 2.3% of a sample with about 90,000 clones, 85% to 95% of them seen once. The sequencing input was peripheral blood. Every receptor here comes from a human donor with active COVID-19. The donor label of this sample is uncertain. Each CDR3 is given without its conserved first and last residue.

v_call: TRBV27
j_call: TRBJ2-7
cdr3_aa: ASSFPDRGVEYYEQY

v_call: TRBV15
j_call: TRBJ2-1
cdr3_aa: ATSELPLFDEQF

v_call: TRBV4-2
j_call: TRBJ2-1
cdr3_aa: ASSQDRERGPNNEQF

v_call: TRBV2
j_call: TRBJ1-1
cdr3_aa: ASSVPGISTEAF

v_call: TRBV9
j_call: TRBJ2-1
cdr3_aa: ASSVGAGPYNEQF

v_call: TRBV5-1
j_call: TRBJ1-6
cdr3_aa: ASSLGTGDNSPLH

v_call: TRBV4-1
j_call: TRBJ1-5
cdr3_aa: ASSPSAGLSLDQPQH

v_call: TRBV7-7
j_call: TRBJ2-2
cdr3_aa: ASSSTGPPTGELF

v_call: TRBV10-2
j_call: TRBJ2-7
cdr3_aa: ASSERRRGDRYEQY

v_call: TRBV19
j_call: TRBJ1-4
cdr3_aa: ASSILQGVNEKLF

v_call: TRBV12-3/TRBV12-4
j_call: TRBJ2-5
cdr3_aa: ASRPSGVETQY